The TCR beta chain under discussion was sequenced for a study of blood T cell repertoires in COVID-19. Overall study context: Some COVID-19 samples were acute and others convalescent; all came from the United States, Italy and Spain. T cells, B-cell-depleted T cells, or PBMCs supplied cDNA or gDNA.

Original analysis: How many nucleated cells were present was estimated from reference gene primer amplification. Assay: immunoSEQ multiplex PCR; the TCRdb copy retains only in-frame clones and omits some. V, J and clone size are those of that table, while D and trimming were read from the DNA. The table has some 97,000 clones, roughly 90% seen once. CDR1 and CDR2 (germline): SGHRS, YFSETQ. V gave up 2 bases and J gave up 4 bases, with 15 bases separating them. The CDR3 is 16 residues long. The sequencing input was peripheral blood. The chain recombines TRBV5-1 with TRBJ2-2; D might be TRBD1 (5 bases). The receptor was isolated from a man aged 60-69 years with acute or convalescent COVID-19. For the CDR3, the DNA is TGCGCCAGCAGCTTCCTCCAGGGCCATACCACCGGGGAGCTGTTTTTT. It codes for CASSFLQGHTTGELFF.